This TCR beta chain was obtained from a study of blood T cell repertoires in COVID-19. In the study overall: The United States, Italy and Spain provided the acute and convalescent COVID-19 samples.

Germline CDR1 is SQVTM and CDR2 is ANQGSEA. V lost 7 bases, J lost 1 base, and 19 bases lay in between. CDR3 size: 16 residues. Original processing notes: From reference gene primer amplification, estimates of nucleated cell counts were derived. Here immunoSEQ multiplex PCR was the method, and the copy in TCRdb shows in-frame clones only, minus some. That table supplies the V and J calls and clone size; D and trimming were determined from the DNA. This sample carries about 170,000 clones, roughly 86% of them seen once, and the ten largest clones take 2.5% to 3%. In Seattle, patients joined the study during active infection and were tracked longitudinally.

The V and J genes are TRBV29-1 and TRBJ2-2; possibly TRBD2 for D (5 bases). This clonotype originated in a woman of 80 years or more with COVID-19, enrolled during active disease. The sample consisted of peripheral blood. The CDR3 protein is CSANLGSKGNTGELFF. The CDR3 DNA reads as TGCAGCGCTAACTTAGGGAGCAAAGGGAACACCGGGGAGCTGTTTTTT.